This T cell receptor (beta chain) was recovered during a study of cytomegalovirus exposure and HLA in healthy donors. Donors in the study were healthy people who gave bone marrow. Germline V gene lookup returns CDR1 MGHDK and CDR2 SYGVNS. The CDR3 contains 15 residues. Trimming pared 4 bases from V and 5 bases from J, leaving 17 bases between. PCR was performed using 60 Vbeta and 13 Jbeta primers. The table came from immunoSEQ multiplex PCR; TCRdb's copy has only in-frame clones and leaves some out. The sample lists about 160,000 clones; approximately 80% were seen once. Sample: PBMCs. The receptor was isolated from a male donor in good health and CMV-seronegative. The chain uses TRBV25-1 and TRBJ2-5; TRBD2 might be the D (6 bases). The CDR3: CASSATRSSAETQYF. CDR3 DNA: TGTGCCAGCAGTGCGACCCGCTCTAGCGCCGAGACCCAGTACTTC.